A selection of T cell receptor beta chains follows, all from one sample in a study of PD-1 blockade in classical Hodgkin lymphoma. Measured with immunoSEQ multiplex PCR; TCRdb has only the in-frame clones, and not every one. The sample lists tens of thousands of clones, 75% to 90% seen once, with approximately 22% in the top ten. The sample consisted of peripheral blood mononuclear cells (PBMCs), taken at baseline. The receptors derive from a human donor with classical Hodgkin lymphoma. The CDR3 runs from the conserved cysteine through the conserved F or W. The D gene is left open where the match is weak. The size entry is marked missing in some rows and otherwise reads once, few, many or a size class.

J gene	clone size	V gene	D gene	CDR3 DNA	CDR3 protein
TRBJ2-3	.	TRBV10-2	.	TGCGCCAGCAGCGTAGCAGCTAGCACAGATACGCAGTATTTT	CASSVAASTDTQYF
TRBJ2-4	.	TRBV7-9	.	TGTGCCAGCAGCTTAACTCCCGGCGACATTCAGTACTTC	CASSLTPGDIQYF
TRBJ2-7	.	TRBV4-1	TRBD1	TGCGCCAGCCGGTGGGACAGGGGCCACGAGCAGTACTTC	CASRWDRGHEQYF
TRBJ2-2	.	TRBV6-1	.	TGTGCCAGCAGTACATCGTACACCGGGGAGCTGTTTTTT	CASSTSYTGELFF
TRBJ1-3	.	TRBV5-8	.	TGTGCCAGCAGCTCAGGGTGGTTCGCAGGTGGGGATCCCTCTGGAAACACCATATATTTT	CASSSGWFAGGDPSGNTIYF
TRBJ1-2	.	TRBV5-1	.	TGCGCCAGCAGCCAGTCCGGGCCAACACCCTATGGCTACACCTTC	CASSQSGPTPYGYTF
TRBJ1-1	.	TRBV5-1	.	TGCGCCAGCAGCTTGGAAGTGGGCACTGAAGCTTTCTTT	CASSLEVGTEAFF
TRBJ1-1	.	TRBV19	TRBD1	TGTGCCAGTAGTATAGGGAAGACAGGGCGGACTGAAGCTTTCTTT	CASSIGKTGRTEAFF
TRBJ1-2	once	TRBV27	TRBD1	TGTGCCAGCAGCTTAGGACAGGGGGCGAGGGGCTACACCTTC	CASSLGQGARGYTF
TRBJ2-7	.	TRBV11-2	.	TGTGCCAGCAGCTTGCGATGGGACTTTGTCTACGAGCAGTACTTC	CASSLRWDFVYEQYF
TRBJ1-2	.	TRBV7-2	.	TGTGCCAGCAGCCCCGGGGGGACGAGCTACACCTTC	CASSPGGTSYTF
TRBJ2-1	.	TRBV6-6	.	TGTGCCAGCAGTCCATTACAGAATAAGTATGATGAGCAGTTCTTC	CASSPLQNKYDEQFF
TRBJ1-4	.	TRBV7-2	.	TGTGCCAGCAGCTCCTCAAGGACAAGTGAAAAACTGTTTTTT	CASSSSRTSEKLFF
TRBJ1-2	.	TRBV7-9	.	TGTGCCAGCAGCTTAGAAGTCGGATCAGACTACACCTTC	CASSLEVGSDYTF
TRBJ1-5	.	TRBV6-1	.	TGTGCCAGCAAGGGGGGCGGCAATCAGCCCCAGCATTTT	CASKGGGNQPQHF
TRBJ2-6	.	TRBV6-1	.	TGTGCCAGCAGTCTAGGGACATCCGGGGCCAACGTCCTGACTTTC	CASSLGTSGANVLTF
TRBJ2-7	.	TRBV5-1	TRBD2	TGCGCCAGCAGCCGGGAGGCAGTCTCCTACGAGCAGTACTTC	CASSREAVSYEQYF
TRBJ2-3	.	TRBV4-1	TRBD1	TGCGCCAGCAGCCAAGACCTGACAGGGCCGGGCACAGATACGCAGTATTTT	CASSQDLTGPGTDTQYF
TRBJ2-3	.	TRBV29-1	.	.	CSVGPGLAGGQLADTQYF
TRBJ2-3	.	TRBV2	TRBD1	TGTGCCAGCACCCGGGACAGGCAGGGACGTCTTTCTTTT	CASTRDRQGRLSF
TRBJ2-7	.	TRBV11-3	TRBD2	TGTGCCAGCAGCTCGGGACTAGCGGGATCTAACGAGCAGTACTTC	CASSSGLAGSNEQYF
TRBJ2-3	.	TRBV10-2	TRBD2	TGCGCCAGCAGTGGGTGGAGCGGGGAGGCGGCGGATACGCAGTATTTT	CASSGWSGEAADTQYF
TRBJ1-5	.	TRBV4-2	.	TGTGCCAGCAGCCACCTATGGGGCCGGAGTAGGCAGCCCCAGCATTTT	CASSHLWGRSRQPQHF
TRBJ1-4	.	TRBV2	.	TGTGCCAGCAGTGGGTACCGACTTAATGAAAAACTGTTTTTT	CASSGYRLNEKLFF
TRBJ1-5	.	TRBV18	.	TGTGCCAGCTCACCCGGGGGGGATAATCAGCCCCAGCATTTT	CASSPGGDNQPQHF
TRBJ2-7	few	TRBV30	TRBD1	TGTGCCTGGAGGCTCCGGGACAGGGGCCCCTACGAGCAGTACTTC	CAWRLRDRGPYEQYF
TRBJ1-2	.	TRBV4-3	TRBD1	TGCGCCAGCAGCACGGACAGGGGGCTTGACTATGGCTACACCTTC	CASSTDRGLDYGYTF
TRBJ2-2	.	TRBV7-2	.	TGTGCCAGCAGCCCGTTGGGGAACACCGGGGAGCTGTTTTTT	CASSPLGNTGELFF
TRBJ2-5	.	TRBV5-8	TRBD2	TGTGCCAGCACCTCCCGGGAAGCGGGAGGGATTATACAAGAGACCCAGTACTTC	CASTSREAGGIIQETQYF
TRBJ1-4	.	TRBV7-2	.	TGTGCCAGCAGCTTACTAGGGGGGCACGAAAAACTGTTTTTT	CASSLLGGHEKLFF
TRBJ2-4	.	TRBV5-1	TRBD2	TGCGCCAGCAGCTTAGAAACTAGCGGGAGGTACATTCAGTACTTC	CASSLETSGRYIQYF
TRBJ1-1	.	TRBV6-5	.	TGTGCCAGCGGAACAGGCTTAATATGGACTGAAGCTTTCTTT	CASGTGLIWTEAFF
TRBJ2-3	.	TRBV7-8	.	TGTGCCAGCAGCTTACAGGGAAGACTTAGCACAGATACGCAGTATTTT	CASSLQGRLSTDTQYF
TRBJ2-1	.	TRBV27	.	TGTGCCAGCAGTCTCGGGAGTGGGGAGCAGTTCTTC	CASSLGSGEQFF
TRBJ1-1	.	TRBV10-3	.	TGTGCCATCTCGGACAAAATGGGGACTGAAGCTTTCTTT	CAISDKMGTEAFF
TRBJ2-7	once	TRBV2	.	TGTGCCAGCAGTCAGAGTCAGGCTACCTACTACGAGCAGTACTTC	CASSQSQATYYEQYF
TRBJ1-2	.	TRBV28	TRBD1	TGTGCCAGCAGTTCCGTTGACAGGGGGGTCTATGGCTACACCTTC	CASSSVDRGVYGYTF
TRBJ1-5	.	TRBV27	TRBD1	TGTGCCAGCAGTTCTACCAGGGGGAGGAATCAGCCCCAGCATTTT	CASSSTRGRNQPQHF
TRBJ1-5	.	TRBV28	.	TGTGCCAGCAGTTTTTTAGAGGGAGATCAGCCCCAGCATTTT	CASSFLEGDQPQHF
TRBJ1-1	.	TRBV6-6	TRBD1	TGTGCCAGCAGTTACACGGGACAGCCCACTGAAGCTTTCTTT	CASSYTGQPTEAFF
TRBJ2-2	.	TRBV6-5	TRBD1	TGTGCCAGCAGTTACGGGGACAGGGCATATGGCGGGGAGCTGTTTTTT	CASSYGDRAYGGELFF
TRBJ1-3	few	TRBV9	.	TGTGCCAGCAGCGATGAGACAGCTGGAAACACCATATATTTT	CASSDETAGNTIYF
TRBJ1-1	.	TRBV5-1	.	TGCGCCAGCAGCCAAACGTGGTCAGGAAACGAACGCACTGAAGCTTTCTTT	CASSQTWSGNERTEAFF
TRBJ2-7	.	TRBV7-2	.	TGTGCCAGCAGCTCAAGGTGGGGCTATCCGACCTACGAGCAGTACTTC	CASSSRWGYPTYEQYF
TRBJ1-1	.	TRBV5-1	.	TGCGCCAGCAGCTTGAACAGGCTAATGAACACTGAAGCTTTCTTT	CASSLNRLMNTEAFF
TRBJ2-3	.	TRBV4-1	.	TGCGCCAGCAGCCAAGATCCTCCGGCGGGGGCTGGGCAAGATACGCAGTATTTT	CASSQDPPAGAGQDTQYF
TRBJ2-3	.	TRBV6-4	TRBD2	TGTGCCAGCAGTGACAAGCGGGAGACAGATACGCAGTATTTT	CASSDKRETDTQYF
TRBJ1-6	.	TRBV30	.	TGTGCCTGGAGTCTGACATCAGGGTTCTTCCCCCTCCACTTT	CAWSLTSGFFPLHF
TRBJ1-1	.	TRBV10-1	.	TGCGCCAGCAGTGCAGCTCTGAACACTGAAGCTTTCTTT	CASSAALNTEAFF
TRBJ2-3	.	TRBV5-1	TRBD2	TGCGCCAGCAGCCAGGGACTAGCGGAGTTCACAGATACGCAGTATTTT	CASSQGLAEFTDTQYF
TRBJ2-3	.	TRBV15	TRBD2	TGTGCCACCAGCAGAGGGGGCGGGAGGGCCTGGGCAGATACGCAGTATTTT	CATSRGGGRAWADTQYF
TRBJ2-1	.	TRBV6-1	.	TGTGCCAGCACCAGGACAGATTACAATGAGCAGTTCTTC	CASTRTDYNEQFF
TRBJ1-1	once	TRBV2	TRBD1	TGTGCCAGCAGGGGACAGGCCCCCACTGAAGCTTTCTTT	CASRGQAPTEAFF
TRBJ2-4	.	TRBV6-6	TRBD1	TGTGCCAGCGGACAGGGTCAAAACATTCAGTACTTC	CASGQGQNIQYF
TRBJ2-3	.	TRBV28	.	TGTGCCAGCAGTTTATTGGGAGCAGATACGCAGTATTTT	CASSLLGADTQYF
TRBJ2-1	.	TRBV30	TRBD1	TGTGCCTGGAGTGCCCAAGGGACAGGCCCGTTCTTC	CAWSAQGTGPFF